The clone carrying this TCR beta chain was seen just once. The record originates from a study of blood T cell repertoires in COVID-19. Overall study context: PBMCs, B-cell-depleted T cells, or T cells were the source of the cDNA or gDNA that made up the material.

Those who participated ranged in age from roughly 18 to 89 years and resided in about two dozen US areas. The CDR3 is 13 amino acids. Per germline, CDR1 MNHNY and CDR2 SVGAGI (reference sequence). Trimming took 6 bases from V and 3 from J, leaving 11 bases between them. Using immunoSEQ multiplex PCR, the repertoire was profiled, and TCRdb retains in-frame clones only, with some absent. The data show 250,000 to 350,000 clones, 90% seen once. The source of this sequence is a woman aged 30 to 39 who had recovered from COVID-19. The chain combines TRBV6-6 with TRBJ1-1, with a weak D call TRBD1 (5 bases). The sequencing sample was made of PBMCs or T cells enriched from blood (not recorded which). CDR3 sequence: CASRSRGDTEAFF. The CDR3 bases are TGTGCCAGCAGGTCCCGGGGGGACACTGAAGCTTTCTTT.